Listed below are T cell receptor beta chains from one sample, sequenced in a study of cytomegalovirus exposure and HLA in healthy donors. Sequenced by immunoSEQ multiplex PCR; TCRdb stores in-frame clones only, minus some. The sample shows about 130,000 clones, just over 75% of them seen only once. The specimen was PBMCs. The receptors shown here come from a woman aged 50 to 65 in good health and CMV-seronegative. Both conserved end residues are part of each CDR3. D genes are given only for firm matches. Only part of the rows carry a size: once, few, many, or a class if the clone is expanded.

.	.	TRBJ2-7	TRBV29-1	TGCAGCGTTGAAAGGGAGAACTCCACCTACGAGCAGTACTTC	CSVERENSTYEQYF
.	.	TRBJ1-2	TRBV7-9	TGTGCCAGCAGCACCAGGGGCCGCGATGGCTACACCTTC	CASSTRGRDGYTF
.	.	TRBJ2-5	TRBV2	TGTGCCAGCAGACGGACAGTTTTAAGTCAAGAGACCCAGTACTTC	CASRRTVLSQETQYF
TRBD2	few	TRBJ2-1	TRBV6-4	TGTGCCAGCAGTTTGGGGGGGAGAAGCACGGTCGATGAGCAGTTCTTC	CASSLGGRSTVDEQFF
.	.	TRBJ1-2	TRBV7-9	TGTGCCAGCAGCGGGGGAGGGCTAAAGGGCCTTTATGGCTACACCTTC	CASSGGGLKGLYGYTF
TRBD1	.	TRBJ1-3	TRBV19	TGTGCCAGTAGTATTATCGCCGGGACAGGGATCTCTGGAAACACCATATATTTT	CASSIIAGTGISGNTIYF
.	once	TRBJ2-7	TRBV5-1	TGCGCCAGCAGCTCGACCGATAGCGGAGTGCGATACGAGCAGTACTTC	CASSSTDSGVRYEQYF
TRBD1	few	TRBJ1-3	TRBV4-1	TGCGCCAGCAGCCAACCCCGCAGGGGGCATAACACCATATATTTT	CASSQPRRGHNTIYF
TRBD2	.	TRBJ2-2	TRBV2	TGTGCCAGCAACAGCGGGAGCAACACCGGGGAGCTGTTTTTT	CASNSGSNTGELFF
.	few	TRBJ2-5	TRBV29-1	TGCAGCGTTGACAGGAACCAAGAGACCCAGTACTTC	CSVDRNQETQYF
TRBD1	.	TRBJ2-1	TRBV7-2	TGTGCCTCCAAAGGGACAGAGTCCTACAATGAGCAGTTCTTC	CASKGTESYNEQFF